This T cell receptor (beta chain) was observed in a study of OX40 agonist ivuxolimab in advanced cancers. Study in general: Prior therapy, whether anti-PD-1, anti-PD-L1 or anti-CTLA-4, was allowed, and approximately 37% had some. Study-level findings and limits: Also present in some nonresponders was a low level of normalized T-cell clonal expansion. Expanded peripheral T cell antigen specificity was not determined.

The CDR3 runs 13 residues. CDR1 and CDR2 (germline): SEHNR, FQNEAQ (reference sequence). Between the trimmed V and J ends, which lost 8 bases and 9 bases, there was a span of 17 bases. Patients were ineligible given autoimmune disease history or systemic immunosuppression. This clone was seen once. Its antigen is unknown. Method: immunoSEQ multiplex PCR; TCRdb's copy keeps in-frame clones and lacks some. The repertoire includes tens of thousands of clones, around nine tenths of them detected once, and roughly 34% sits in the top ten. Sequencing used CD4+ or CD8+ T cells sorted from blood, obtained in a trial of the OX40 agonist ivuxolimab. The chain joins TRBV7-9 to TRBJ2-1, with a tentative D call TRBD1 (6 bases). The TCR comes from an adult with an advanced solid tumor such as melanoma, head and neck, liver or kidney cancer. The CDR3 DNA follows: TGTGCCAGCTCAGAGGGGGTGTCGATTGAGCAGTTCTTC. This codes for CASSEGVSIEQFF.